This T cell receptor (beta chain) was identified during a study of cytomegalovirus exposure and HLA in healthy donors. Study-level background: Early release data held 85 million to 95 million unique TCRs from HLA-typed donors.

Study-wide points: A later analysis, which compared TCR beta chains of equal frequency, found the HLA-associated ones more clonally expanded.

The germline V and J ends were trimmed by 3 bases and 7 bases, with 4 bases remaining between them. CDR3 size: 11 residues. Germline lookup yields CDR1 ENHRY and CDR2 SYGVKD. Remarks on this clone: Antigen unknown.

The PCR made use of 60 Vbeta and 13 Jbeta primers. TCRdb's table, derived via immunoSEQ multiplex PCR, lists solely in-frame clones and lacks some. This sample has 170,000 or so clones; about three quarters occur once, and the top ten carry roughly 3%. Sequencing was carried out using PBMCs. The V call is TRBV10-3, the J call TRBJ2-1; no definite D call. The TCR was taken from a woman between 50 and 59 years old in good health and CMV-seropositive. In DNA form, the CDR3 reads TGTGCCATCAGTGAACGGAATGAGCAGTTCTTC. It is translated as CAISERNEQFF.